The 20 T cell receptor beta chains reported below all come from one sample, sequenced in a study of molecular identifiers for immune sequencing clone quantification. TCRdb ran MiXCR on the PCR reads and lists one entry per CDR3 protein. The repertoire holds 300,000 to 350,000 distinct CDR3 sequences, with about 22% as singletons. Sequenced input: naive CD8+ T cells from blood, with Jurkat cell RNA spiked in. Subset defined: FACS-sorted CD8+CD4-CCR7+CD45RA+ naive T cells. These receptors all come from a human donor in good health. Some libraries in this study had Jurkat cell RNA spiked in.

V usage is TRBV3-1 and J usage is TRBJ2-6; D ambiguous. The CDR3 is 15 residues long. With 4 bases removed from V and 5 bases from J, the gap between germline ends came to 12 bases. Germline V CDR1 and CDR2: LGHDT, YNNKEL (reference sequence). CDR3 in DNA: TGTGCCAGCAGCCCCGGCGCTTCTTGGGCCAACGTCCTGACTTTC. Its translation is CASSPGASWANVLTF.

This chain joins TRBV6-2 or TRBV6-3 and TRBJ2-3; D may be TRBD1 (5 bases). The V gene's germline CDR1 is MNHEY and CDR2 SVGEGT. CDR3 size: 16 residues. V lost 2 bases to trimming and J lost 0 bases, with 12 bases between them. The CDR3 is CASSYVSQGSTDTQYF. The DNA for the CDR3 is TGTGCCAGCAGTTACGTGTCGCAGGGCAGCACAGATACGCAGTATTTT.

For this clonotype: This sequence may be a read error, since a much larger clone differs from it by one base. V and J are TRBV2 and TRBJ2-3, with 9 bases matching TRBD1. The DNA end lines up better with TRBJ1-5; the J call may be wrong. This CDR3 is 16 amino acids long. The V gene's germline CDR1 is SNHLY and CDR2 FYNNEI. CDR3 bases: TGTGCCAGCAGTGGAGGACAGGGGTTAATCACAGATACGCAGCATTTT. Protein sequence: CASSGGQGLITDTQHF.

V usage is TRBV10-3 and J usage is TRBJ2-5, with 8 bases matching TRBD2. This CDR3 region has 15 residues. The V segment lost 5 bases and the J segment 0 bases; nucleotides outside the gene matches: 5. Germline CDR1 is ENHRY and CDR2 is SYGVKD. CDR3 region: CAISMTSAYQETQYF. The DNA of the CDR3 is TGTGCCATCAGTATGACTAGCGCGTACCAAGAGACCCAGTACTTC.

This clonotype was recorded many times. The chain is built from TRBV20-1 and TRBJ2-1; D is unresolved. The V and J ends lost 3 bases and 6 bases respectively, with 9 bases between them. The V gene's germline CDR1 is DFQATT and CDR2 SNEGSKA (reference sequence). This CDR3 comprises 12 residues. CDR3 loop: CSASPGGNEQFF. The CDR3 bases are TGCAGTGCTAGTCCAGGCGGCAATGAGCAGTTCTTC.

The rearrangement joins TRBV14 to TRBJ2-1, with D perhaps given as TRBD1 or TRBD2 (5 bases each). Per the germline V gene, CDR1 is SGHDN and CDR2 is FVKESK. This CDR3 comprises 18 residues. V lost 0 bases to trimming and J lost 4 bases, with 19 bases between them. The CDR3 DNA follows: TGTGCCAGCAGCCAAGAACGAGGTCGGGACGGAAGGTACAATGAGCAGTTCTTC. It yields the protein CASSQERGRDGRYNEQFF.

The table lists this clonotype with many counts. The chain links TRBV12-3 or TRBV12-4 to TRBJ2-3, with D possibly being TRBD2 (5 bases). The V gene lost 5 bases and the J gene lost 4 bases, with 16 bases spanning the gap. There are 15 residues in the CDR3. The CDR3, as DNA: TGTGCCAGCAGTCTTAGCGCCGCCCGCCCAGATACGCAGTATTTT. This translates into CASSLSAARPDTQYF.

This clonotype has a single count. Germline and junction disagree at one end, which may indicate a read error. The chain carries TRBV27 and TRBJ2-3, with TRBD2 matching over 11 bases. Germline CDR1 reads MNHEY; CDR2 reads SMNVEV (reference sequence). The CDR3 spans 16 residues. The CDR3 sequence: CASSPGLAEGTDTQYF. The CDR3 DNA reads TGCGCCAGCAGTCCGGGACTAGCGGAAGGTACAGATACGCAGTATTTT.

The table lists this clonotype with many counts. The gene calls are TRBV9 and TRBJ1-1, with TRBD1 matching over 7 bases. The CDR3 totals 15 residues. Germline assignment: CDR1 SGDLS and CDR2 YYNGEE. The V segment lost 4 bases and the J segment 4 bases; nucleotides outside the gene matches: 10. CDR3 sequence: CASSPRYRGPTEAFF. The CDR3 DNA follows: TGTGCCAGCAGCCCTAGATACAGGGGACCCACTGAAGCTTTCTTT. Full variable domain (remainder filled in from reference TRBV9 and TRBJ1-1): DSGVTQTPKHLITATGQRVTLRCSPRSGDLSVYWYQQSLDQGLQFLIQYYNGEERAKGNILERFSAQQFPDLHSELNLSSLELGDSALYFCASSPRYRGPTEAFFGQGTRLTVV.

This clonotype was seen just once. The chain links TRBV2 to TRBJ1-1; no reliable D call. Trimming pared 7 bases from V and 1 base from J, leaving 7 bases between. The germline V gene has CDR1 SNHLY and CDR2 FYNNEI. CDR3 length: 12 residues. The CDR3 DNA reads as TGTGCCAGCAATACGGGGAACACTGAAGCTTTCTTT. Its translation is CASNTGNTEAFF. Based on the CDR3 plus reference TRBV2 and TRBJ1-1, the full variable domain is EPEVTQTPSHQVTQMGQEVILRCVPISNHLYFYWYRQILGQKVEFLVSFYNNEISEKSEIFDDQFSVERPDGSNFTLKIRSTKLEDSAMYFCASNTGNTEAFFGQGTRLTVV.

The chain joins TRBV6-5 to TRBJ1-1; D remains unclear. CDR3 length: 13 amino acids. Deletions cut 0 bases from V and 10 bases from J, with 12 bases between. The germline V gene encodes CDR1 MNHEY and CDR2 SVGAGI. CDR3 in amino acids: CASSYSGATGAFF. CDR3 DNA sequence: TGTGCCAGCAGTTACTCTGGCGCCACCGGAGCTTTCTTT.

This clonotype has only a few counts. The rearrangement links TRBV11-2 to TRBJ2-3, with D perhaps TRBD1 (6 bases). V was shortened by 1 base and J by 4 bases, with 12 bases between the two germline ends. This CDR3 comprises 15 residues. CDR1 SGHAT and CDR2 FQNNGV come from the germline V gene. The CDR3 DNA sequence: TGTGCCAGCAGCTTAGGGCTGGGGGCCGCAGATACGCAGTATTTT. Translation gives CASSLGLGAADTQYF. Full variable domain (remainder filled in from reference TRBV11-2 and TRBJ2-3): EAGVAQSPRYKIIEKRQSVAFWCNPISGHATLYWYQQILGQGPKLLIQFQNNGVVDDSQLPKDRFSAERLKGVDSTLKIQPAKLEDSAVYLCASSLGLGAADTQYFGPGTRLTVL.

Details on this clonotype: This may come from a read error, since a much larger clone is one base off. This sequence joins TRBV30 and TRBJ2-7, with 7 bases lining up with TRBD2. The CDR3 spans 15 residues. Trimming cost V 0 bases and J 3 bases; bases outside gene matches: 8. CDR1 and CDR2 from the germline V gene are GTSNPN and SVGIG (reference sequence). CDR3 in DNA: TGTGCCTGGAGTGTACTCGCGGGAGCAGTCTACGAGCAGTACTTC. Translating gives CAWSVLAGAVYEQYF.

In this sample, this clonotype turned up a few times. CDR3 loop: CASSFRALDTEAFF. For the CDR3, the DNA is TGTGCCAGCAGTTTTAGGGCGTTGGACACTGAAGCTTTCTTT. This chain connects TRBV12-3 or TRBV12-4 to TRBJ1-1; D is undetermined. This CDR3 has 14 residues. Trimming cost V 3 bases and J 3 bases, with 11 bases left between them.

Concerning this clonotype itself: A much bigger clone sits one base away, suggesting this may be a read error. This chain connects TRBV12-3 or TRBV12-4 to TRBJ2-7, with D hard to call. The CDR3 sequence is 17 residues long. The CDR3 DNA reads TGTGCCAGCAGTTTAGAGGTTGTTGATGGGTTCAACTACGAGCGGTACTTC. It specifies CASSLEVVDGFNYERYF.

This clonotype has ten or more counts. This rearrangement joins TRBV20-1 to TRBJ2-7; D could derive from TRBD1 or TRBD2 (6 bases each). Trimming left V 6 bases short and J 5 bases short, with 17 bases between. The CDR3 contains 13 residues. The germline V gene encodes CDR1 DFQATT and CDR2 SNEGSKA (reference sequence). The chain's CDR3 is CSAGPEGEDEQYF. The CDR3 DNA reads TGCAGTGCCGGTCCGGAGGGGGAGGACGAGCAGTACTTC.

This clonotype was seen a single time. In nucleotides, the CDR3 is TGTGCCAGCAGTTTAATCAAGGGAGAGACCCAGTACTTC. It specifies CASSLIKGETQYF. This chain uses TRBV12-3 or TRBV12-4 with TRBJ2-5; D gene ambiguous. Between the trimmed V and J ends, which lost 2 bases and 4 bases, there was a span of 8 bases. The CDR3 extends over 13 amino acids.

On this clonotype itself: This may stem from a read error, because a much larger clone lies one nucleotide away. This chain uses TRBV2 with TRBJ2-2, with a possible D match to TRBD1 (6 bases). The CDR3 totals 16 residues. The V end was cut by 5 bases, the J end by 6 bases, with 19 bases between. Germline V lookup: CDR1 SNHLY, CDR2 FYNNEI. The CDR3 DNA is TGTGCCAGCAGTTTACGGTGGGGGCTAAACCCCGGGGAGCTGTTTTTT. Translated, it gives CASSLRWGLNPGELFF.

Concerning this clonotype itself: The CDR3 end shows no conserved phenylalanine or tryptophan, and so a read error is likely. V is TRBV11-2 and J is TRBJ2-7; the D gene is possibly TRBD1 (5 bases). Germline V gene data show CDR1 as SGHAT and CDR2 as FQNNGV. Trimming removed 5 bases at V and 1 base at J, with 15 bases between. The length of the CDR3 is 15 residues. In DNA, the CDR3 is TGTGCCAGCAGCCATTACGGCGCAGGGTCCTACGAGCAGTACCTC. It translates to CASSHYGAGSYEQYL.

The rearrangement uses TRBV6-2 or TRBV6-3 and TRBJ1-6; D possibly corresponds to TRBD1 (5 bases). The CDR3 consists of 18 residues. Per germline, CDR1 MNHEY and CDR2 SVGEGT. Trimming cost V 3 bases and J 0 bases, with 15 bases left between them. The CDR3 DNA sequence: TGTGCCAGCAGTTATGAGCAGAACAGGAGCTCCTATAATTCACCCCTCCACTTT. Protein product: CASSYEQNRSSYNSPLHF.